A selection of T cell receptor beta chains follows, all from one sample in a study of blood T cell repertoires in COVID-19. Using immunoSEQ multiplex PCR, the repertoire was profiled, and TCRdb retains in-frame clones only, with some absent. The repertoire consists of about 170,000 clones, with 70% to 90% occurring once and the leading ten covering roughly 7%. Sequencing was carried out using peripheral blood. The receptor source for this set is a woman older than 75 in a cohort sampled during active or convalescent COVID-19. The CDR3 runs from the conserved cysteine through the conserved F or W. A D gene is named only where the DNA matches it firmly. Only some rows state a clone size, as once, few, many or a class for expanded clones.

v_call: TRBV11-2
d_call: NA
j_call: TRBJ2-7
clone_size: NA
cdr3_nt: TGTGCCAGCAGCAGGGCGGTGACAGGCTTGTTCGAGCAGTACTTC
cdr3_aa: CASSRAVTGLFEQYF

v_call: TRBV19
d_call: NA
j_call: TRBJ1-6
clone_size: NA
cdr3_nt: TGTGCCAGTAGTATCAGATATTCACCCCTCCACTTT
cdr3_aa: CASSIRYSPLHF

v_call: TRBV5-4
d_call: NA
j_call: TRBJ1-6
clone_size: NA
cdr3_nt: TGTGCCAGCAGCTTAGGACAAGGGGTTCCGACTAATTCACCCCTCCACTTT
cdr3_aa: CASSLGQGVPTNSPLHF

v_call: TRBV6-6
d_call: TRBD2
j_call: TRBJ2-1
clone_size: NA
cdr3_nt: TGTGCCAGCACTCCGAGAGCGGGAGTGGGCTACAATGAGCAGTTCTTC
cdr3_aa: CASTPRAGVGYNEQFF

v_call: TRBV28
d_call: TRBD1
j_call: TRBJ1-3
clone_size: NA
cdr3_nt: TGTGCCAGCAGGACAGGGGTCTCTGGAAACACCATATATTTT
cdr3_aa: CASRTGVSGNTIYF

v_call: TRBV7-8
d_call: TRBD1
j_call: TRBJ1-2
clone_size: NA
cdr3_nt: TGTGCCAGCAGCATTCGGGACAGGGAAAAATATGGCTACACCTTC
cdr3_aa: CASSIRDREKYGYTF

v_call: TRBV3-1/TRBV3-2
d_call: NA
j_call: TRBJ1-1
clone_size: NA
cdr3_nt: TGTGCCAGCAGCCCCGGGACACGGGACACTGAAGCTTTCTTT
cdr3_aa: CASSPGTRDTEAFF

v_call: TRBV2
d_call: NA
j_call: TRBJ1-1
clone_size: few
cdr3_nt: TGTGCCAGCAGTGGATTCGGAGTGAACACTGAAGCTTTCTTT
cdr3_aa: CASSGFGVNTEAFF

v_call: TRBV5-5
d_call: NA
j_call: TRBJ1-5
clone_size: once
cdr3_nt: TGTGCCAGCAGCCCCGGGGGGGGGTCCAATCAGCCCCAGCATTTT
cdr3_aa: CASSPGGGSNQPQHF

v_call: TRBV20-1
d_call: NA
j_call: TRBJ2-2
clone_size: once
cdr3_nt: TGCAGTGCTAGTCTGGGTGGGAGTGGGACCGGGGAGCTGTTTTTT
cdr3_aa: CSASLGGSGTGELFF

v_call: TRBV30
d_call: TRBD1
j_call: TRBJ1-5
clone_size: NA
cdr3_nt: TGTGCCTGGAGCCCAGGGGGCTTTAATCAGCCCCAGCATTTT
cdr3_aa: CAWSPGGFNQPQHF

v_call: TRBV28
d_call: NA
j_call: TRBJ1-5
clone_size: once
cdr3_nt: TGTGCCAGCATTCCTCAGGGGTACAATCAGCCCCAGCATTTT
cdr3_aa: CASIPQGYNQPQHF

v_call: TRBV10-3
d_call: NA
j_call: TRBJ2-7
clone_size: once
cdr3_nt: TGTGCCACCACTCCCAGGGGGGTCTCCTACGAGCAGTACTTC
cdr3_aa: CATTPRGVSYEQYF

v_call: TRBV7-9
d_call: NA
j_call: TRBJ1-2
clone_size: NA
cdr3_nt: TGTGCCAGCAGCTCAGAGGATGAGGCTGTTCGAGCTAACTATGGCTACACCTTC
cdr3_aa: CASSSEDEAVRANYGYTF

v_call: TRBV5-6
d_call: NA
j_call: TRBJ1-5
clone_size: NA
cdr3_nt: TGTGCCAGCGTAAACAGGGATTCTCAGCCCCAGCATTTT
cdr3_aa: CASVNRDSQPQHF

v_call: TRBV7-8
d_call: TRBD1
j_call: TRBJ1-1
clone_size: once
cdr3_nt: TGTGCCAGCAGCTTAGATACAGGGGGGAACACTGAAGCTTTCTTT
cdr3_aa: CASSLDTGGNTEAFF

v_call: TRBV18
d_call: TRBD1
j_call: TRBJ2-5
clone_size: NA
cdr3_nt: TGTGCCAGCTCACCACCGTGGACAGGGGGTTCAGAGACCCAGTACTTC
cdr3_aa: CASSPPWTGGSETQYF

v_call: TRBV27
d_call: TRBD1
j_call: TRBJ2-3
clone_size: NA
cdr3_nt: TGTGCCAGCAGTCTACGGACAGGGGGAAGAACAGATACGCAGTATTTT
cdr3_aa: CASSLRTGGRTDTQYF

v_call: TRBV5-1
d_call: NA
j_call: TRBJ1-1
clone_size: few
cdr3_nt: TGCGCCAGCAGCGCCGTAGGGGGGAACACTGAAGCTTTCTTT
cdr3_aa: CASSAVGGNTEAFF

v_call: TRBV6-5
d_call: TRBD1
j_call: TRBJ1-4
clone_size: NA
cdr3_nt: TGTGCCAGCAACTTAGACAGGGCAACTAATGAAAAACTGTTTTTT
cdr3_aa: CASNLDRATNEKLFF

v_call: TRBV7-2
d_call: NA
j_call: TRBJ1-5
clone_size: NA
cdr3_nt: TGTGCCAGCAGCTTAGATACCAGACTCAATCAGCCCCAGCATTTT
cdr3_aa: CASSLDTRLNQPQHF

v_call: TRBV19
d_call: NA
j_call: TRBJ1-1
clone_size: NA
cdr3_nt: TGTGCCAGTAGTTTCGACAGGTCGGAAGCTTTCTTT
cdr3_aa: CASSFDRSEAFF

v_call: TRBV21-1
d_call: NA
j_call: TRBJ1-5
clone_size: NA
cdr3_nt: TGTGCCAGCAGCTGCGGGAGTGACAGCAATCAGCCCCAGCATTTT
cdr3_aa: CASSCGSDSNQPQHF

v_call: TRBV5-8
d_call: NA
j_call: TRBJ1-6
clone_size: NA
cdr3_nt: TGTGCCAGCAGCTTGTATGCAGGGGAAGTTTCACCCCTCCACTTT
cdr3_aa: CASSLYAGEVSPLHF

v_call: TRBV5-6
d_call: TRBD1
j_call: TRBJ1-2
clone_size: NA
cdr3_nt: TGTGCCAGCAGCCGGGGACAGGGGATTTTGGTTGGCTACACCTTC
cdr3_aa: CASSRGQGILVGYTF

v_call: TRBV10-1
d_call: TRBD1
j_call: TRBJ1-3
clone_size: once
cdr3_nt: TGCGCCAGCAGTGAGGGAGTAGGGAGACAGGGAGCGACTGGAAACACCATATATTTT
cdr3_aa: CASSEGVGRQGATGNTIYF

v_call: TRBV5-6
d_call: NA
j_call: TRBJ1-2
clone_size: few
cdr3_nt: TGTGCCAGCAGCCCACTAAAGGACATATATGGCTACACCTTC
cdr3_aa: CASSPLKDIYGYTF

v_call: TRBV28
d_call: NA
j_call: TRBJ2-3
clone_size: NA
cdr3_nt: TGTGCCAGCAGTTTTCGGGGGACCACAGATACGCAGTATTTT
cdr3_aa: CASSFRGTTDTQYF

v_call: TRBV4-1
d_call: TRBD1
j_call: TRBJ1-2
clone_size: NA
cdr3_nt: TGCGCCAGCAGCCAAGAGGAGGGGGCACCCTATGGCTACACCTTC
cdr3_aa: CASSQEEGAPYGYTF

v_call: TRBV6-1
d_call: TRBD2
j_call: TRBJ2-3
clone_size: once
cdr3_nt: TGTGCCAGCAGTGAACAAAGCGGGACGAGCACAGATACGCAGTATTTT
cdr3_aa: CASSEQSGTSTDTQYF

v_call: TRBV5-1
d_call: TRBD1
j_call: TRBJ2-2
clone_size: NA
cdr3_nt: TGCGCCAGCAGCAAGGACAGGGGAGACACCGGGGAGCTGTTTTTT
cdr3_aa: CASSKDRGDTGELFF

v_call: TRBV9
d_call: NA
j_call: TRBJ2-1
clone_size: NA
cdr3_nt: TGTGCCAGCAGCCCAAGTCCGCTAGCGCCCGATAATGAGCAGTTCTTC
cdr3_aa: CASSPSPLAPDNEQFF

v_call: TRBV18
d_call: NA
j_call: TRBJ1-1
clone_size: NA
cdr3_nt: TGTGCCAGCTCACCGGCGGGCACAAACGCTGAAGCTTTCTTT
cdr3_aa: CASSPAGTNAEAFF

v_call: TRBV14
d_call: TRBD1
j_call: TRBJ1-1
clone_size: NA
cdr3_nt: TGTGCCAGCAGCCAAGACCACAGGGGCAAAGCTTTCTTT
cdr3_aa: CASSQDHRGKAFF

v_call: TRBV28
d_call: NA
j_call: TRBJ1-6
clone_size: NA
cdr3_nt: TGTGCCAGCAGTGCTATTACGGCATGGAGCTCCTATAATTCACCCCTCCACTTT
cdr3_aa: CASSAITAWSSYNSPLHF